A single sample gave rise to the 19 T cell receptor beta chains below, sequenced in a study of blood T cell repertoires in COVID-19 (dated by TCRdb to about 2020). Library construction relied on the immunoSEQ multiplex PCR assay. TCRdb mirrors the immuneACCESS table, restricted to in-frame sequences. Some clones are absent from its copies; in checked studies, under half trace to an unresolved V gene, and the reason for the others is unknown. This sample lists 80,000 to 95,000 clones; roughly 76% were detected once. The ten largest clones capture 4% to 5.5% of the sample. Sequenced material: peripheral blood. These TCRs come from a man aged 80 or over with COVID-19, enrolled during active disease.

The DNA for the CDR3 is TGTGCCAGCAGCTTGGAAACGGCTAGCTCCTACGAGCAGTACTTC. Translating it yields CASSLETASSYEQYF. The chain recombines TRBV5-6 with TRBJ2-7; D remains unclear. The V end was cut by 0 bases, the J end by 0 bases, with 10 bases between. CDR1 and CDR2 (germline): SGHDT, YYEEEE. This CDR3 region has 15 residues.

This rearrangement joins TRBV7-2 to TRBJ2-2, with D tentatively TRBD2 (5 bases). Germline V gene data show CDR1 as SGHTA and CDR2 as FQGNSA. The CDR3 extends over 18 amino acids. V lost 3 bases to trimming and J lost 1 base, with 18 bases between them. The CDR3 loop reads CASSFRPTGLRNTGELFF. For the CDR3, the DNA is TGTGCCAGCAGCTTTCGGCCCACGGGATTGCGGAACACCGGGGAGCTGTTTTTT.

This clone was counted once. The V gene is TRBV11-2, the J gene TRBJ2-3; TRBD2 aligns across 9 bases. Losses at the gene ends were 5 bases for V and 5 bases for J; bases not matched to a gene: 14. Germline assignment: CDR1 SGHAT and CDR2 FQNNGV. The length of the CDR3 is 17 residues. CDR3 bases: TGTGCCAGCAGCCCCGGGGCTAGCGGGGTCTTTTTAGATACGCAGTATTTT. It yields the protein CASSPGASGVFLDTQYF.

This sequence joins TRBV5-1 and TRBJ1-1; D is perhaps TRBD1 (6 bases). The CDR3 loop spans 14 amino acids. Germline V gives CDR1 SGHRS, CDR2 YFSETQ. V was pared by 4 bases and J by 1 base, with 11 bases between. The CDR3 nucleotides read TGCGCCAGCAGCCCTCGAGGGGGGAACACTGAAGCTTTCTTT. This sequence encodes CASSPRGGNTEAFF.

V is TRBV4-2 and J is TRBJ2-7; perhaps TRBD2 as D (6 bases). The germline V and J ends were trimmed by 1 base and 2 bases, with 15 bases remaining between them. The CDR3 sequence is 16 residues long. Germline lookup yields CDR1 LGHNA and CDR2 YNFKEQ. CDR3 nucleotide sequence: TGTGCCAGCAGCCAAGTCCTTAGCGGTACTACCTACGAGCAGTACTTC. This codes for CASSQVLSGTTYEQYF.

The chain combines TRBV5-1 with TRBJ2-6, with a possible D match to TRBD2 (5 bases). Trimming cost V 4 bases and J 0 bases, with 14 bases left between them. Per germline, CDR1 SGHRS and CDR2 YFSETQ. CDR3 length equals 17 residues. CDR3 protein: CASSPEAPGSGANVLTF. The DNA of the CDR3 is TGCGCCAGCAGCCCGGAGGCCCCGGGCTCTGGGGCCAACGTCCTGACTTTC.

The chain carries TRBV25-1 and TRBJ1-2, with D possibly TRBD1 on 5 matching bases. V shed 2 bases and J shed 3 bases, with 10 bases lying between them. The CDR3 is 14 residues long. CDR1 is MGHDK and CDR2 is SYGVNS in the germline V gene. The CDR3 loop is CASSEGVGDYGYTF. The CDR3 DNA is TGTGCCAGCAGTGAAGGTGTAGGGGACTATGGCTACACCTTC.

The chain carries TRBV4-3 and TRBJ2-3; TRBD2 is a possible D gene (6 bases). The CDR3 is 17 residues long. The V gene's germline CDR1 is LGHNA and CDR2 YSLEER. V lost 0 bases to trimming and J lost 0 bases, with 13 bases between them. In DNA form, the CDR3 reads TGCGCCAGCAGCCAAGATTTTCCGGGGGATAGCACAGATACGCAGTATTTT. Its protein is CASSQDFPGDSTDTQYF.

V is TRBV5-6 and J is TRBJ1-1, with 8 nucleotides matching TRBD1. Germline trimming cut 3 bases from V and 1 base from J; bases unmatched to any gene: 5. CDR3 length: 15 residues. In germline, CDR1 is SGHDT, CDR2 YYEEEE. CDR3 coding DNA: TGTGCCAGCAGCTCGGGACAGGTCGGGAACACTGAAGCTTTCTTT. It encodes CASSSGQVGNTEAFF.

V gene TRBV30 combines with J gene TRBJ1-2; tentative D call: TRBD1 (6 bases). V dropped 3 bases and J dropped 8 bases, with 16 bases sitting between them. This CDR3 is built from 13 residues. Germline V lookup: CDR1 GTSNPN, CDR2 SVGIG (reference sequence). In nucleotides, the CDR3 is TGTGCCTGGAGGGGTCCATCGGGGGGCGGCTACACCTTC. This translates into CAWRGPSGGGYTF.

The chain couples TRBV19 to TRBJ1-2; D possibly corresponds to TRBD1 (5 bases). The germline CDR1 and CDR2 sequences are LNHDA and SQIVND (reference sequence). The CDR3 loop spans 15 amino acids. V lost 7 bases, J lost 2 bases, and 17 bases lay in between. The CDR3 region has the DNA TGTGCCAGTACCTTTAACTTAGGGGTAAACTATGGCTACACCTTC. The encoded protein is CASTFNLGVNYGYTF.

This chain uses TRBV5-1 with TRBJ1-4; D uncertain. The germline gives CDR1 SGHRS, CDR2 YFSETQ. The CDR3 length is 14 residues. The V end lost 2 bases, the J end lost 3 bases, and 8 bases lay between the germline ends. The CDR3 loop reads CASSFRQANEKLFF. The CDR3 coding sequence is TGCGCCAGCAGCTTCCGGCAGGCTAATGAAAAACTGTTTTTT. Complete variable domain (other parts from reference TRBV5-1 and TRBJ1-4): KAGVTQTPRYLIKTRGQQVTLSCSPISGHRSVSWYQQTPGQGLQFLFEYFSETQRNKGNFPGRFSGRQFSNSRSEMNVSTLELGDSALYLCASSFRQANEKLFFGSGTQLSVL.

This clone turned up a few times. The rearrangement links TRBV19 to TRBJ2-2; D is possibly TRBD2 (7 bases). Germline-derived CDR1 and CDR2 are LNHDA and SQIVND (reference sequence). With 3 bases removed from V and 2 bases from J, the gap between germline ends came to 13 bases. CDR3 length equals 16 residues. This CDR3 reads CASSIRGGLNTGELFF. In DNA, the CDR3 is TGTGCCAGTAGTATCAGAGGGGGACTAAACACCGGGGAGCTGTTTTTT.

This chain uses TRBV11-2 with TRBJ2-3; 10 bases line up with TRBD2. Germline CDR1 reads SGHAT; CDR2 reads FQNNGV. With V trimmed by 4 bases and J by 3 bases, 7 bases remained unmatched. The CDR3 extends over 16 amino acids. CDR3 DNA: TGTGCCAGCAGCTCGCATAGCGGGGGGAAAACAGATACGCAGTATTTT. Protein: CASSSHSGGKTDTQYF.

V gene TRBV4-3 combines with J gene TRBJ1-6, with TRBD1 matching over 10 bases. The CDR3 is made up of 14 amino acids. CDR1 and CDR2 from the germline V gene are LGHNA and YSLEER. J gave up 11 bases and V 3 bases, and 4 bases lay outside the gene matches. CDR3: CASSQDRGNAPLHF. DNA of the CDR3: TGCGCCAGCAGCCAGGACAGGGGGAATGCACCCCTCCACTTT.

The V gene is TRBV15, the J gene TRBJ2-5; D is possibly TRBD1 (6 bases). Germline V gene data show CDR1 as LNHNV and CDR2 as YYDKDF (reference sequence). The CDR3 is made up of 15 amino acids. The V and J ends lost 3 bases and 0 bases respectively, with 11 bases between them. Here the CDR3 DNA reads TGTGCCACCAGCAGCAGGACAGCCTACCAAGAGACCCAGTACTTC. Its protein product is CATSSRTAYQETQYF.

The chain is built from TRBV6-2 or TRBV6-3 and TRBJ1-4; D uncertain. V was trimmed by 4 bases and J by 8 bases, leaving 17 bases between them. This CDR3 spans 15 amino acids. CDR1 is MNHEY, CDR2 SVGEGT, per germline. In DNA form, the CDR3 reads TGTGCCAGCAGTTTGCCGGGCCCGGGGAGGGAAAAACTGTTTTTT. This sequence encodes CASSLPGPGREKLFF.

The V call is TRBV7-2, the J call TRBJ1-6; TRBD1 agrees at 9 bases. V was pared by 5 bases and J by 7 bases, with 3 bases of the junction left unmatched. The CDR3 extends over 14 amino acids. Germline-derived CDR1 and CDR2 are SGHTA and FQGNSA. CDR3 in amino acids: CASSGTGWNSPLHF. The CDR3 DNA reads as TGTGCCAGCAGCGGGACAGGGTGGAATTCACCCCTCCACTTT.

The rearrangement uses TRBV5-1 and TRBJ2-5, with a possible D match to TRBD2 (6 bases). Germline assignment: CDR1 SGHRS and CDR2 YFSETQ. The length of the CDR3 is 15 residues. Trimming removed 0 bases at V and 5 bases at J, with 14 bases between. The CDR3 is CASSLVASARETQYF. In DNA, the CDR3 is TGCGCCAGCAGCTTGGTGGCTAGCGCCCGGGAGACCCAGTACTTC.